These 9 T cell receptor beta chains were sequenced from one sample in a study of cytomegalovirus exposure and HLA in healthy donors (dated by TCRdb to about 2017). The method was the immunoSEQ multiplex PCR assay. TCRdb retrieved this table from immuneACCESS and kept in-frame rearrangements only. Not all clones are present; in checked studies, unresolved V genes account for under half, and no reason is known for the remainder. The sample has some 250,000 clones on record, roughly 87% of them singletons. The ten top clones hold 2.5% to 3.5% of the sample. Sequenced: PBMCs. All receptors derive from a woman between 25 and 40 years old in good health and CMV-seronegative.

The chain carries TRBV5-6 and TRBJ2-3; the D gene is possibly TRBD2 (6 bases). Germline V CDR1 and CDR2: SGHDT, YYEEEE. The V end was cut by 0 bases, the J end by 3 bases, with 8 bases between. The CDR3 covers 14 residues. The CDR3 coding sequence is TGTGCCAGCAGCTTGGTTGGGAGGACAGATACGCAGTATTTT. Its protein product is CASSLVGRTDTQYF.

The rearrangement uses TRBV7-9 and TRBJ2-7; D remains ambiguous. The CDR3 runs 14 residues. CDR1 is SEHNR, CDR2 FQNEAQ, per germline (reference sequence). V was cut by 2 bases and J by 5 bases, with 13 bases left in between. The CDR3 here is CASSLNPPANEQYF. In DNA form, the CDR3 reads TGTGCCAGCAGCTTAAACCCCCCGGCCAACGAGCAGTACTTC.

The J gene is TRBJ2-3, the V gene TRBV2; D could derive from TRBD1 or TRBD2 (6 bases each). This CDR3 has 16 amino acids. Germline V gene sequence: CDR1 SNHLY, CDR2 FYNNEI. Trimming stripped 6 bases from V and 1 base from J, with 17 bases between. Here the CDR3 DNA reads TGTGCCAGCAGCCCAGGGGCGGGATTGGGCACAGATACGCAGTATTTT. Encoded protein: CASSPGAGLGTDTQYF.

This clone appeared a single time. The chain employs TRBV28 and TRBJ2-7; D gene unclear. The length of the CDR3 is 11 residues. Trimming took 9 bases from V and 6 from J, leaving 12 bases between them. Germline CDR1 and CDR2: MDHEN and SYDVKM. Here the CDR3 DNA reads TGTGCCAGTCGCCAGGTCCTCGAGCAGTACTTC. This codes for CASRQVLEQYF.

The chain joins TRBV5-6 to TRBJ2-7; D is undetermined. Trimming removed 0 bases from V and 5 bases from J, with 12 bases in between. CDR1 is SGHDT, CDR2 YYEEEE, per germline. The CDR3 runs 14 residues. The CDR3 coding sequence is TGTGCCAGCAGCTTGGCCCATCCCACGGACGAGCAGTACTTC. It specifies CASSLAHPTDEQYF.

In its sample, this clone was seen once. The CDR3 nucleotides read TGCAGCGTTGAAGCGCCCGAACCAGGAAGAATGTCGACAGATACGCAGTATTTT. It encodes CSVEAPEPGRMSTDTQYF. The J gene is TRBJ2-3, the V gene TRBV29-1; D ambiguous. Germline CDR1 is SQVTM and CDR2 is ANQGSEA. V dropped 1 base and J dropped 3 bases, with 23 bases sitting between them. The CDR3 runs 18 residues.

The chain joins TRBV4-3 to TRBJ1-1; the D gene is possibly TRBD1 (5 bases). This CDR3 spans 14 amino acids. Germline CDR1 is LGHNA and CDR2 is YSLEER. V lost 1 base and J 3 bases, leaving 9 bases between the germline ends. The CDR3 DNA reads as TGCGCCAGCAGCCAAGTATTAGGGGACACTGAAGCTTTCTTT. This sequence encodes CASSQVLGDTEAFF.

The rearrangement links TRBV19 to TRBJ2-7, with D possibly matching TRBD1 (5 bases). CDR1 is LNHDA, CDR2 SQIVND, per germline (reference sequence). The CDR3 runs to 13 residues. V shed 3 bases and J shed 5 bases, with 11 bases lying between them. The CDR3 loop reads CASSISGSNEQYF. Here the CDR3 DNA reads TGTGCCAGTAGTATTTCAGGGTCCAACGAGCAGTACTTC.

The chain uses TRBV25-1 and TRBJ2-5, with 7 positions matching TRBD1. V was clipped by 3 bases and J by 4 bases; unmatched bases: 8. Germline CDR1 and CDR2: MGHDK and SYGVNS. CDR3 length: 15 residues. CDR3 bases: TGTGCCAGCAGTGACCCACAGGGGTGGGGAGAGACCCAGTACTTC. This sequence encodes CASSDPQGWGETQYF.